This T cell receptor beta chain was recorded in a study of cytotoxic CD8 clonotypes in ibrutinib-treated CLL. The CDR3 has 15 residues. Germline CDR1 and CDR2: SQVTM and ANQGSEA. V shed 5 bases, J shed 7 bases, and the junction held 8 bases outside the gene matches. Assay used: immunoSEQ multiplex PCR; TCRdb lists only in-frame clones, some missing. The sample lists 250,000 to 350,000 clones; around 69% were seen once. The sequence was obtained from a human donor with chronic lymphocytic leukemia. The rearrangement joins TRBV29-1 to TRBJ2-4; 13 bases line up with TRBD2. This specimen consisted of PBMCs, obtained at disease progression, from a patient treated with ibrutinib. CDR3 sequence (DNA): TGCAGCGTTCAAGGACTAGCGGGAGTCGGTAACATTCAGTACTTC. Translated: CSVQGLAGVGNIQYF. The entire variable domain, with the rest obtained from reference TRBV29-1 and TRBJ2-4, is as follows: SAVISQKPSRDICQRGTSLTIQCQVDSQVTMMFWYRQQPGQSLTLIATANQGSEATYESGFVIDKFPISRPNLTFSTLTVSNMSPEDSSIYLCSVQGLAGVGNIQYFGAGTRLSVL.